This T cell receptor (beta chain) came from a study of control samples from healthy donors and cancer patients. Profiled with immunoSEQ multiplex PCR; TCRdb holds only in-frame clones, not every one. The sample contains about 120,000 clones, roughly 92% of which appear only once. Germline loops: CDR1 SGHVS, CDR2 FQNEAQ. Unmatched junction bases numbered 14, after V lost 5 bases and J lost 0 bases. The CDR3 covers 18 residues. This sequence was found in an elderly man with head and neck cancer. The chain employs TRBV7-8 and TRBJ2-7, with 9 bases that match TRBD2. The sequenced sample was PBMCs. The CDR3 region has the DNA TGTGCCAGCAGCCGGGCGGCGGGAGGGCCGTTACGCTCCTACGAGCAGTACTTC. This gives the protein CASSRAAGGPLRSYEQYF.